This T cell receptor beta chain came from a study of blood T cells in healthy people across ages. Study-wide findings and caveats: TCR beta diversity was tightly associated with the proportion of naive T cells. As age increased, TCR beta diversity per million T cells fell in a roughly linear fashion.

From germline, CDR1 is MDHEN and CDR2 SYDVKM. The length of the CDR3 is 16 residues. Then a second PCR, running about 6 to 12 cycles, was carried out with a sample-barcoded 5' primer and a J-beta primer mix. Each CDR3 protein gets one entry after TCRdb re-called the 5' RACE reads with MiXCR. This sample carries about 290,000 distinct CDR3 sequences, around 30% of them seen once, and the ten largest clones take 25% to 30%. Isolation recovered at least 6.5 million PBMCs from every sample. This clonotype was recorded a few times. Its antigen is unknown. Its ends do not fully match the called genes, so a read error is possible.

The clonotype originates from a woman in her 70s in good health. The specimen sequenced was blood. The V and J genes are TRBV28 and TRBJ1-6; D is ambiguous. The CDR3 bases are TGTGCCAGCAGTTTACCACGGTCCGTGGGTGATTCATCCCTCCACTTT. It is translated as CASSLPRSVGDSSLHF.